The 29 T cell receptor beta chains below all came from one sample that was sequenced in a study of cytomegalovirus exposure and HLA in healthy donors. PCR involved 60 Vbeta and 13 Jbeta primers. Assay used: immunoSEQ multiplex PCR; TCRdb lists only in-frame clones, some missing. In the table there are some 120,000 clones, about three quarters of which are singletons. Sequenced input: PBMCs. The receptor source for this set is a man aged 30-40 years in good health and CMV-seronegative.

V and J are TRBV4-3 and TRBJ1-3; D is unclear. CDR3 length: 16 amino acids. The germline V and J ends were trimmed by 0 bases and 4 bases, with 13 bases remaining between them. CDR1 LGHNA and CDR2 YSLEER come from the germline V gene. The CDR3 here is CASSQDNDAGGNTIYF. The CDR3 DNA sequence: TGCGCCAGCAGCCAAGATAACGATGCAGGAGGAAACACCATATATTTT.

In this sample, this clone turned up once. This chain connects TRBV2 to TRBJ2-3; 9 bases line up with TRBD2. Germline V CDR1 and CDR2: SNHLY, FYNNEI. The CDR3 sequence is 14 residues long. With 10 bases clipped from V and 1 base from J, the junction kept 6 bases outside the gene matches. The CDR3 nucleotides are TGTGCCACCGGCGGGGGGGAGGGCACAGATACGCAGTATTTT. Its protein product is CATGGGEGTDTQYF.

This clone occurred a few times. The J gene is TRBJ1-6, the V gene TRBV10-3, with D maybe TRBD1 (5 bases). There are 13 residues in the CDR3. The V end was cut by 10 bases, the J end by 4 bases, with 11 bases between. CDR1 is ENHRY, CDR2 SYGVKD, per germline. In DNA, the CDR3 is TGTGCCACCCTACAGGATTATAATTCACCCCTCCACTTT. It specifies CATLQDYNSPLHF.

The chain combines TRBV5-4 with TRBJ1-6, with D unresolved. Deletions cut 2 bases from V and 6 bases from J, with 9 bases between. The V gene's germline CDR1 is SGHNT and CDR2 YYREEE (reference sequence). CDR3 length: 14 residues. The CDR3 is CASSFGDPNSPLHF. CDR3 in DNA: TGTGCCAGCAGCTTTGGAGACCCTAATTCACCCCTCCACTTT.

The rearrangement joins TRBV2 to TRBJ1-2; a possible D gene is TRBD1 (6 bases). The germline V and J ends were trimmed by 6 bases and 3 bases, with 14 bases remaining between them. The germline CDR1 and CDR2 sequences are SNHLY and FYNNEI. This CDR3 is built from 14 residues. The CDR3 nucleotides are TGTGCCAGCAGAGGGAGGGGGGGCTACTATGGCTACACCTTC. Protein: CASRGRGGYYGYTF.

The V and J genes are TRBV28 and TRBJ2-1; D perhaps matches TRBD2 (6 bases). The V end lost 2 bases, the J end lost 9 bases, and 17 bases lay between the germline ends. The germline CDR1 and CDR2 sequences are MDHEN and SYDVKM. The CDR3 runs to 15 residues. CDR3 sequence reads: CASSLLELAVIEQFF. CDR3 coding DNA: TGTGCCAGCAGTTTACTAGAACTAGCCGTAATTGAGCAGTTCTTC.

This chain uses TRBV10-3 with TRBJ1-2; TRBD1 matches 7 bases. The CDR3 length is 14 residues. Trimming took 3 bases from V and 4 from J; bases not matched to a gene: 5. Germline CDR1 is ENHRY and CDR2 is SYGVKD. This CDR3 is CAISDTGESYGYTF. CDR3 DNA: TGTGCCATCAGTGATACAGGGGAGAGCTATGGCTACACCTTC.

As regards this clone: At one end the junction does not follow the germline gene, possibly because of a read error. Other DNA sequences of this sample code for an identical CDR3. The chain links TRBV19 to TRBJ1-2; 7 positions agree with TRBD1. The germline CDR1 and CDR2 sequences are LNHDA and SQIVND (reference sequence). CDR3 length equals 15 residues. In nucleotides, the CDR3 is TGTGCCAGTACCCTGTCCCGGGACAGATTCTATGGCTACACTTTC. Translation: CASTLSRDRFYGYTF.

The chain carries TRBV5-6 and TRBJ2-7; perhaps TRBD1 as D (6 bases). In germline, CDR1 is SGHDT, CDR2 YYEEEE. CDR3 size: 14 residues. Trimming stripped 0 bases from V and 4 bases from J, with 11 bases between. Here the CDR3 DNA reads TGTGCCAGCAGCTTGGGGACAGAATCATACGAGCAGTACTTC. Amino acids: CASSLGTESYEQYF.

This chain links TRBV6-6 with TRBJ2-2; 8 positions agree with TRBD1. The CDR3 runs to 14 residues. Trimming took 5 bases from V and 6 from J; bases not matched to a gene: 5. The V gene's germline CDR1 is MNHNY and CDR2 SVGAGI (reference sequence). CDR3 residues: CASSPDRGSGELFF. CDR3 DNA sequence: TGTGCCAGCAGTCCCGACAGGGGCTCCGGGGAGCTGTTTTTT.

This chain connects TRBV11-2 to TRBJ1-6, with a possible D match to TRBD1 (5 bases). The CDR3 contains 17 residues. Germline CDR1 reads SGHAT; CDR2 reads FQNNGV. Trimming shortened V by 2 bases and J by 0 bases, and 11 bases separated the two germline ends. This chain's CDR3 is CASSLSPGHSYNSPLHF. CDR3 nucleotides: TGTGCCAGCAGCTTATCACCAGGACACTCCTATAATTCACCCCTCCACTTT.

The rearrangement links TRBV30 to TRBJ1-1; perhaps TRBD1 as D (5 bases). V gave up 0 bases and J gave up 4 bases, with 12 bases separating them. Germline lookup yields CDR1 GTSNPN and CDR2 SVGIG (reference sequence). The CDR3 spans 14 residues. This CDR3 is CAWSVLRGGTEAFF. For the CDR3, the DNA is TGTGCCTGGAGTGTACTAAGGGGAGGCACTGAAGCTTTCTTT.

The genes are TRBV9 and TRBJ2-2; 13 bases are a match to TRBD2. The germline V gene encodes CDR1 SGDLS and CDR2 YYNGEE. V lost 3 bases and J lost 6; bases outside the gene matches: 8. This CDR3 spans 17 amino acids. The CDR3 DNA sequence: TGTGCCAGCAGCGAAAGGGGGACTAGCGGGGTATCCGGGGAGCTGTTTTTT. Its translation is CASSERGTSGVSGELFF.

This chain joins TRBV6-6 and TRBJ2-5; 8 nucleotides line up with TRBD1. The CDR3 covers 16 residues. V lost 6 bases and J lost 5; bases outside the gene matches: 14. Germline V gene data show CDR1 as MNHNY and CDR2 as SVGAGI (reference sequence). The CDR3 protein is CASSRSWTGLLETQYF. As DNA, the CDR3 is TGTGCCAGCAGCCGATCATGGACAGGGCTGTTGGAGACCCAGTACTTC.

The chain recombines TRBV19 with TRBJ1-2; a possible D gene is TRBD1 (6 bases). Trimming took 0 bases from V and 6 from J, leaving 17 bases between them. The CDR3 totals 16 residues. Germline V CDR1 and CDR2: LNHDA, SQIVND (reference sequence). The CDR3 reads CASSIDLPGTRNGYTF. Here the CDR3 DNA reads TGTGCCAGTAGTATAGATCTGCCTGGGACAAGGAATGGCTACACCTTC.

In this sample, this clone turned up a few times. The chain has TRBV6-5 and TRBJ1-4; 9 bases fit TRBD1. The V gene's germline CDR1 is MNHEY and CDR2 SVGAGI. This CDR3 spans 15 amino acids. V lost 4 bases to trimming and J lost 5 bases; unmatched junction nucleotides: 5. CDR3 amino acids: CASSSAGTGNEKLFF. CDR3 DNA sequence: TGTGCCAGCAGTTCCGCCGGGACAGGGAATGAAAAACTGTTTTTT.

The chain is built from TRBV5-1 and TRBJ2-5; the D is unclear. Trimming pared 2 bases from V and 0 bases from J, leaving 14 bases between. Germline assignment: CDR1 SGHRS and CDR2 YFSETQ. The CDR3 is 16 amino acids. CDR3 protein: CASSFDPQTNQETQYF. CDR3 coding DNA: TGCGCCAGCAGCTTCGACCCGCAGACAAACCAAGAGACCCAGTACTTC.

V is TRBV27 and J is TRBJ1-5; 11 bases match TRBD1. The CDR3 contains 18 residues. Trimming removed 7 bases from V and 0 bases from J; junction bases left unmatched: 11. The germline V gene encodes CDR1 MNHEY and CDR2 SMNVEV (reference sequence). The CDR3 is CASTLLRTGGYSNQPQHF. The CDR3 coding sequence is TGTGCCAGCACTCTCCTCCGGACAGGGGGCTATAGCAATCAGCCCCAGCATTTT.

The chain links TRBV19 to TRBJ1-3; D is uncertain. V gave up 3 bases and J gave up 4 bases, with 10 bases separating them. This CDR3 comprises 14 residues. CDR1 is LNHDA, CDR2 SQIVND, per germline (reference sequence). The CDR3 is CASSISGWGNTIYF. In DNA form, the CDR3 reads TGTGCCAGTAGTATTTCGGGGTGGGGAAACACCATATATTTT.

This chain joins TRBV29-1 and TRBJ2-1; 8 bases line up with TRBD1. V gave up 6 bases and J gave up 8 bases; unmatched junction bases: 6. The V gene's germline CDR1 is SQVTM and CDR2 ANQGSEA. CDR3 size: 12 residues. CDR3 sequence reads: CSVARQGYEQFF. CDR3 coding DNA: TGCAGCGTGGCTAGACAGGGGTATGAGCAGTTCTTC.

This clone was observed a single time. This chain links TRBV29-1 with TRBJ2-1; 9 bases agree with TRBD2. The V gene's germline CDR1 is SQVTM and CDR2 ANQGSEA. The CDR3 sequence is 12 residues long. Trimming took 5 bases from V and 7 from J; bases not matched to a gene: 3. CDR3 DNA sequence: TGCAGCGTTAAGAGCGGGGGGAATGAGCAGTTCTTC. It encodes CSVKSGGNEQFF.

The V and J genes are TRBV19 and TRBJ1-6; 9 nucleotides agree with TRBD1. The ends lost 2 bases at V and 8 bases at J; junction bases unmatched: 4. Germline CDR1 reads LNHDA; CDR2 reads SQIVND (reference sequence). The CDR3 consists of 15 residues. CDR3 coding DNA: TGTGCCAGTAGTATACCGGGGACAGGGTATTCACCCCTCCACTTT. Translating it yields CASSIPGTGYSPLHF.

This chain uses TRBV6-4 with TRBJ1-5; TRBD1 matches 8 bases. CDR3 length equals 19 residues. CDR1 MRHNA and CDR2 SNTAGT come from the germline V gene. V shed 8 bases and J 2 bases; nucleotides not matched to a gene: 20. The CDR3 loop reads CASGSVLGQGAGGNQPQHF. CDR3 nucleotide sequence: TGTGCCAGCGGCTCGGTCCTAGGACAGGGCGCCGGGGGCAATCAGCCCCAGCATTTT.

The CDR3 DNA follows: TGTGCCAGCAGTCGGAACAGGGGACGGGGAAACACCATATATTTT. Amino acid sequence: CASSRNRGRGNTIYF. The chain is built from TRBV6-5 and TRBJ1-3; TRBD1 matches at 7 bases. With V trimmed by 5 bases and J by 4 bases, 8 bases remained unmatched. The CDR3 is made up of 15 amino acids. Germline assignment: CDR1 MNHEY and CDR2 SVGAGI.

This clone showed up just once. The rearrangement joins TRBV27 to TRBJ2-7, with a weak D call TRBD1 (6 bases). Trimming removed 2 bases at V and 7 bases at J, with 12 bases between. Germline assignment: CDR1 MNHEY and CDR2 SMNVEV (reference sequence). The CDR3 length is 13 residues. The CDR3 reads CASSLPGAGEQYF. For the CDR3, the DNA is TGTGCCAGCAGTTTACCAGGGGCGGGTGAGCAGTACTTC.

This rearrangement joins TRBV2 to TRBJ1-5; D is undetermined. This CDR3 is built from 14 residues. Trimming stripped 7 bases from V and 2 bases from J, with 12 bases between. The germline CDR1 and CDR2 sequences are SNHLY and FYNNEI. This chain's CDR3 is CASKPRSGNQPQHF. CDR3 DNA: TGTGCCAGCAAGCCCCGGTCGGGCAATCAGCCCCAGCATTTT.

The chain has TRBV9 and TRBJ1-1; TRBD1 is a possible D gene (6 bases). Germline V gene lookup returns CDR1 SGDLS and CDR2 YYNGEE. Deletions cut 3 bases from V and 4 bases from J, with 16 bases between. The length of the CDR3 is 15 residues. The CDR3 coding sequence is TGTGCCAGCAGCGGAAAACAGGGATTTGGCACTGAAGCTTTCTTT. As protein: CASSGKQGFGTEAFF.

This chain connects TRBV19 to TRBJ2-3; D call uncertain. CDR3 length: 13 residues. Per germline, CDR1 LNHDA and CDR2 SQIVND (reference sequence). V lost 7 bases to trimming and J lost 0 bases, with 8 bases between them. CDR3 DNA: TGTGCCAGTACTACCTCTAGCACAGATACGCAGTATTTT. Its protein is CASTTSSTDTQYF.

The chain joins TRBV19 to TRBJ1-1, with a tentative D call TRBD1 (5 bases). CDR1 and CDR2 from the germline V gene are LNHDA and SQIVND (reference sequence). CDR3 length: 14 residues. V gave up 3 bases and J gave up 6 bases, with 14 bases separating them. CDR3 sequence reads: CASSISTDRSEAFF. CDR3 DNA sequence: TGTGCCAGTAGTATTTCGACAGACCGCTCTGAAGCTTTCTTT.